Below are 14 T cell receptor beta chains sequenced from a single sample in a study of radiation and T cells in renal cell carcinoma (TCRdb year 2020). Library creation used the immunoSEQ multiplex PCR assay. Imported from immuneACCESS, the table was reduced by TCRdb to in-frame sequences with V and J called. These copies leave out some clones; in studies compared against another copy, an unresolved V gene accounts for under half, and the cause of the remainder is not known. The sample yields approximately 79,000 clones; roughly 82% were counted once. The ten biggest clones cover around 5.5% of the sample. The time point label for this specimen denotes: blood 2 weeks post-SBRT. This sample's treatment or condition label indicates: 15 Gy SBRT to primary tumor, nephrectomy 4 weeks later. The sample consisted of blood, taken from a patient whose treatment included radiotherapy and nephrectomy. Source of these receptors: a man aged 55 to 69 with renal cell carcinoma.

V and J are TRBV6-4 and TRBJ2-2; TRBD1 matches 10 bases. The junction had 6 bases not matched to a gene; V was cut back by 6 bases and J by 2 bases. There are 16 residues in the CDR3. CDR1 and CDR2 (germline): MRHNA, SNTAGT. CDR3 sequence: CASSRDRGYNTGELFF. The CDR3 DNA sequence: TGTGCCAGCAGCCGGGACAGGGGATACAACACCGGGGAGCTGTTTTTT.

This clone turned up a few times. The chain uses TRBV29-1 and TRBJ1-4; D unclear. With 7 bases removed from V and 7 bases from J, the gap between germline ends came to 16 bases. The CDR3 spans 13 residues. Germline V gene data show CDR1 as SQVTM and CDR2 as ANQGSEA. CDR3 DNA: TGCAGCGGCGTCGGAGGGCGAGGTGAAAAACTGTTTTTT. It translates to CSGVGGRGEKLFF.

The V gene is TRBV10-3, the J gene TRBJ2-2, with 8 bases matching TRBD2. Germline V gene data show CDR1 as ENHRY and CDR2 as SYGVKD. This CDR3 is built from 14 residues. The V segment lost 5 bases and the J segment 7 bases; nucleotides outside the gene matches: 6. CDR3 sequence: CAISSSGSGGELFF. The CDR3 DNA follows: TGTGCCATCAGTTCGAGCGGGAGTGGCGGGGAGCTGTTTTTT.

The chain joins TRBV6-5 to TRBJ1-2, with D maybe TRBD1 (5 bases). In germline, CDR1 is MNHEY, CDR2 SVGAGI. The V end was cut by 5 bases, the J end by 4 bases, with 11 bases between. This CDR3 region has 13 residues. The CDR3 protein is CASSETALYGYTF. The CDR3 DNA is TGTGCCAGCAGTGAGACAGCACTCTATGGCTACACCTTC.

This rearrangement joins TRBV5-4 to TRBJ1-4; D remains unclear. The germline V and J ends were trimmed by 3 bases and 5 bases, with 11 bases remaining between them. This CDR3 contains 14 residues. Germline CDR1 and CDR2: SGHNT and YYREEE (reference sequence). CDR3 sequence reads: CASSSDGGNEKLFF. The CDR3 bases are TGTGCCAGCAGCTCGGACGGAGGAAATGAAAAACTGTTTTTT.

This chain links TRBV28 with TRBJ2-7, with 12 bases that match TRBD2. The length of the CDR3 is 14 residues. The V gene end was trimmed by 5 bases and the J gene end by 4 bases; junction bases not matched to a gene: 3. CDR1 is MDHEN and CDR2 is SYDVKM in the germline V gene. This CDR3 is CASSELAGGYEQYF. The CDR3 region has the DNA TGTGCCAGCAGTGAACTAGCGGGAGGATACGAGCAGTACTTC.

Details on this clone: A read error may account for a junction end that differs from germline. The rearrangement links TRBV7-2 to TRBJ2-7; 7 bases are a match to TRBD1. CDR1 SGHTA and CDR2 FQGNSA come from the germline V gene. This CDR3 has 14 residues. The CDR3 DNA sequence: TGTGCCAGCAGCACACGACAGGGCTCCCACGAGCAGTACTTC. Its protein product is CASSTRQGSHEQYF.

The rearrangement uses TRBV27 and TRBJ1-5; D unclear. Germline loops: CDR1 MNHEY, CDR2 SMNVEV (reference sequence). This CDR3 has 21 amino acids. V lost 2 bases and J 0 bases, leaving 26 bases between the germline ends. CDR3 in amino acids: CASSLTAQFQGNPNSNQPQHF. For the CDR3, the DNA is TGTGCCAGCAGTTTAACCGCTCAATTCCAAGGAAACCCCAATAGCAATCAGCCCCAGCATTTT.

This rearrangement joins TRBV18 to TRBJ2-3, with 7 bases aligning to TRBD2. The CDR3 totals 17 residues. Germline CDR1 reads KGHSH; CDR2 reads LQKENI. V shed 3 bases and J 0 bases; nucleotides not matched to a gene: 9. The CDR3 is CASSPSSSGESTDTQYF. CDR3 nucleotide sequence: TGTGCCAGCTCACCTTCCTCTAGCGGAGAAAGCACAGATACGCAGTATTTT.

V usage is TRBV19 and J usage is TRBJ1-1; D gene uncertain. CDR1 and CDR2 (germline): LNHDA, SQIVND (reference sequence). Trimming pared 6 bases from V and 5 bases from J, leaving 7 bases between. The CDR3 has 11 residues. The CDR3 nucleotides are TGTGCCAGTAGGCGTTGGACTGAAGCTTTCTTT. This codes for CASRRWTEAFF.

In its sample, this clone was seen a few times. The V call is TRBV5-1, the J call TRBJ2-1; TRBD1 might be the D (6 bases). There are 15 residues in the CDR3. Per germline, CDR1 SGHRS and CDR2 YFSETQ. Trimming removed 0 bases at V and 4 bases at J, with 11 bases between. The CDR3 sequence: CASSLEGHPYNEQFF. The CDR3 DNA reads TGCGCCAGCAGCTTGGAGGGACATCCTTACAATGAGCAGTTCTTC.

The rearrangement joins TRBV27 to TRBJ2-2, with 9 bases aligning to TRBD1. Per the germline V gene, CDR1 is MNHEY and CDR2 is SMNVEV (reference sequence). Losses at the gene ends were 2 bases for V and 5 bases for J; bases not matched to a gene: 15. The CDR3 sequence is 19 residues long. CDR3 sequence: CASSLVGKIGTGLTGELFF. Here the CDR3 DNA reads TGTGCCAGCAGTTTAGTAGGGAAAATTGGGACAGGGCTGACCGGGGAGCTGTTTTTT.

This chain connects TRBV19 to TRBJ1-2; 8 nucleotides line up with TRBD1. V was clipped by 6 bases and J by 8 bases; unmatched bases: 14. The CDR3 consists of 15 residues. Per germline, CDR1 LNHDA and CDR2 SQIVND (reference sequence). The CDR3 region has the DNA TGTGCCAGTAGCCCGAATTCCCAGGGACAGGCGGGCTACACCTTC. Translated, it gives CASSPNSQGQAGYTF. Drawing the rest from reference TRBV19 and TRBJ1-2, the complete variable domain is DGGITQSPKYLFRKEGQNVTLSCEQNLNHDAMYWYRQDPGQGLRLIYYSQIVNDFQKGDIAEGYSVSREKKESFPLTVTSAQKNPTAFYLCASSPNSQGQAGYTFGSGTRLTVV.

CDR3 residues: CASSPLGGDYSGANVLTF. DNA of the CDR3: TGTGCCAGCAGCCCACTCGGAGGGGACTACTCTGGGGCCAACGTCCTGACTTTC. The V and J genes are TRBV5-6 and TRBJ2-6; 7 positions match TRBD2. The CDR3 consists of 18 residues. V lost 4 bases, J lost 0 bases, and 10 bases stayed unmatched. Germline V lookup: CDR1 SGHDT, CDR2 YYEEEE.